These 6 T cell receptor beta chains came from one sample sequenced in a study of T cells after yellow fever vaccination. TCRdb ran MiXCR on the 5' RACE reads and lists one entry per CDR3 protein. The sample has over 35,000 distinct CDR3 sequences, more than 6% seen once. The material sequenced was PBMCs, either bulk or a sorted T-cell subset (CD4+, CD8+, memory, or dextramer-sorted; not recorded which), taken 45 days after the yellow fever booster vaccination. Receptors originate from a man aged 25 to 40 who received the YFV17D yellow fever vaccine.

This clonotype was recorded many times. The rearrangement uses TRBV10-3 and TRBJ2-7, with TRBD2 identical over 10 bases. The CDR3 consists of 15 residues. With V trimmed by 6 bases and J by 7 bases, 12 bases remained unmatched. CDR1 and CDR2 from the germline V gene are ENHRY and SYGVKD. CDR3 sequence (DNA): TGTGCCATCAGCGAAATGGCGCTAGCGGGAGTGGAGCAGTACTTC. Translated, it gives CAISEMALAGVEQYF.

V gene TRBV20-1 combines with J gene TRBJ1-1; weak D call: TRBD1 (6 bases). The germline V and J ends were trimmed by 4 bases and 1 base, with 16 bases remaining between them. This CDR3 is 15 amino acids long. Germline-derived CDR1 and CDR2 are DFQATT and SNEGSKA (reference sequence). The CDR3 DNA follows: TGCAGTGCTACCTACTTCGACAGGTGGAACACTGAAGCTTTCTTT. Translating it yields CSATYFDRWNTEAFF.

The CDR3 loop reads CASSWEGVTEAFF. In DNA, the CDR3 is TGTGCCAGCAGCTGGGAGGGTGTCACTGAAGCTTTCTTT. This chain connects TRBV5-4 to TRBJ1-1; D is undetermined. Germline CDR1 reads SGHNT; CDR2 reads YYREEE (reference sequence). With 3 bases removed from V and 4 bases from J, the gap between germline ends came to 10 bases. This CDR3 comprises 13 residues.

This clonotype occurred many times. The chain couples TRBV4-3 to TRBJ2-2, with a weak D call TRBD2 (5 bases). This CDR3 comprises 14 residues. The germline V gene encodes CDR1 LGHNA and CDR2 YSLEER. Trimming shortened V by 10 bases and J by 5 bases, and 17 bases separated the two germline ends. This CDR3 is CATAAEGGTGELFF. As DNA, the CDR3 is TGCGCCACGGCTGCTGAGGGTGGGACCGGGGAGCTGTTTTTT.

This clonotype was observed a handful of times. The chain links TRBV18 to TRBJ1-6, with unresolved D. From germline, CDR1 is KGHSH and CDR2 LQKENI. The CDR3 totals 13 residues. V was shortened by 4 bases and J by 10 bases, with 11 bases between the two germline ends. The CDR3: CASSQGLESPLHF. CDR3 sequence (DNA): TGTGCCAGCTCACAGGGTCTGGAATCACCCCTCCACTTT.

This clonotype was observed at least ten times. The V gene is TRBV20-1, the J gene TRBJ2-4; tentative D call: TRBD2 (5 bases). The CDR3 consists of 12 residues. With 7 bases removed from V and 4 bases from J, the gap between germline ends came to 11 bases. Germline V gives CDR1 DFQATT, CDR2 SNEGSKA (reference sequence). The CDR3 bases are TGCAGTGTCCTTACTAGGAAAAACATTCAGTACTTC. Translation: CSVLTRKNIQYF.